This T cell receptor beta chain comes out of a study of CD8+ T cells in alopecia areata. Overall study: Patients in the study were on tofacitinib for 6 to 18 months, then off it for 6 months.

Sorting separated CD4+ and CD8+ T cells out of PBMCs. Once RNA had been extracted, it was reverse transcribed into cDNA to act as the sequencing template. Assay: immunoSEQ multiplex PCR; the TCRdb copy retains only in-frame clones and omits some. The sample has 130,000 to 150,000 clones; about 89% are singletons. Sequencing used CD8+ T cells sorted from blood, obtained at week 0. This TCR came from a human donor with alopecia areata.

The CDR3 coding sequence is TGTGCCAGCAGTTCAGCAATCGGACAGGGGACCGGGGAGCTGTTTTTT. Residues: CASSSAIGQGTGELFF. V and J are TRBV6-5 and TRBJ2-2; 9 nucleotides agree with TRBD1. V was clipped by 4 bases and J by 5 bases; unmatched bases: 8. The CDR3 contains 16 residues. Germline V gene lookup returns CDR1 MNHEY and CDR2 SVGAGI.